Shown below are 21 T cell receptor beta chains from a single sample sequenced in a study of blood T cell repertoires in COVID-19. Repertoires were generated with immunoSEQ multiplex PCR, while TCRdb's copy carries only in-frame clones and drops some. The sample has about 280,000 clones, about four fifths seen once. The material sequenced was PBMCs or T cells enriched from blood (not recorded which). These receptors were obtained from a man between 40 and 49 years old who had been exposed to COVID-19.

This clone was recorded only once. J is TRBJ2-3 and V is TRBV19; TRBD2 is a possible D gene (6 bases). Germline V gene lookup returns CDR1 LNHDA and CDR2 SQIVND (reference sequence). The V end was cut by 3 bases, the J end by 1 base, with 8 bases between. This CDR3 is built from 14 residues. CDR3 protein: CASSIGGGTDTQYF. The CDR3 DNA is TGTGCCAGTAGTATTGGAGGGGGCACAGATACGCAGTATTTT.

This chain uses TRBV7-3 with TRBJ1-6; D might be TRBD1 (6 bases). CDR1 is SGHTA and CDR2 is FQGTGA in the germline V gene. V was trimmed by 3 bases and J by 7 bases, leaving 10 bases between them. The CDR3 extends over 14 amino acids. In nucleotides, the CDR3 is TGTGCCAGCAGCTTGACGGGACAAAATTCACCCCTCCACTTT. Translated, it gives CASSLTGQNSPLHF. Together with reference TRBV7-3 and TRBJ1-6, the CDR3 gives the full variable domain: GAGVSQTPSNKVTEKGKYVELRCDPISGHTALYWYRQSLGQGPEFLIYFQGTGAADDSGLPNDRFFAVRPEGSVSTLKIQRTERGDSAVYLCASSLTGQNSPLHFGNGTRLTVT.

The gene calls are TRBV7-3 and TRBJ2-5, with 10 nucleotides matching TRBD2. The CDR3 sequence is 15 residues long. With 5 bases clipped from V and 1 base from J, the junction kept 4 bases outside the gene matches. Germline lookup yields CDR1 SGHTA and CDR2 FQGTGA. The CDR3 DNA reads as TGTGCCAGCAGCCGTCTAGCGGGAGCCCAAGAGACCCAGTACTTC. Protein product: CASSRLAGAQETQYF.

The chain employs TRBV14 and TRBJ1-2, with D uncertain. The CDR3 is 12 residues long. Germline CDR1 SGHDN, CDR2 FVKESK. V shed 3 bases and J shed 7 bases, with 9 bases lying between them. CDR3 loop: CASSHQEGGYTF. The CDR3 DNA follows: TGTGCCAGCAGCCATCAGGAGGGTGGCTACACCTTC.

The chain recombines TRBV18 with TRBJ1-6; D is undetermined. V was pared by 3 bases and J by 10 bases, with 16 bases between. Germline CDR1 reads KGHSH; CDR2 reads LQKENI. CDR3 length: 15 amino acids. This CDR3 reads CASSPGGHPLSPLHF. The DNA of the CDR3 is TGTGCCAGCTCACCGGGAGGGCACCCATTATCACCCCTCCACTTT.

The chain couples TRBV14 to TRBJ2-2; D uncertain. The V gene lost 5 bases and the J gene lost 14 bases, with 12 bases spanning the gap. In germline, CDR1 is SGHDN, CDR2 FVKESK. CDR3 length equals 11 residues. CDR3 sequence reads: CASSIKTLLFF. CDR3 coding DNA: TGTGCCAGCAGCATCAAGACTCTTCTGTTTTTT.

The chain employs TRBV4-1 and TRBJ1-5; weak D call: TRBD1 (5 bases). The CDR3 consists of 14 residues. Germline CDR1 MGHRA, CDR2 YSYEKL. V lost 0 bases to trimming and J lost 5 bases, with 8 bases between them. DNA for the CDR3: TGCGCCAGCAGCCAAGAAGGGGTTGATCAGCCCCAGCATTTT. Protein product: CASSQEGVDQPQHF.

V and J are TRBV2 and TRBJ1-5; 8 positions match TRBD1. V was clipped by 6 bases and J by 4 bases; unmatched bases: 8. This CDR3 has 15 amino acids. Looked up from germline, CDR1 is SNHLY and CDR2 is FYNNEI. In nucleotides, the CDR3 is TGTGCCAGCAGCGAGACAGGGGTTCGGAATCAGCCCCAGCATTTT. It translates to CASSETGVRNQPQHF.

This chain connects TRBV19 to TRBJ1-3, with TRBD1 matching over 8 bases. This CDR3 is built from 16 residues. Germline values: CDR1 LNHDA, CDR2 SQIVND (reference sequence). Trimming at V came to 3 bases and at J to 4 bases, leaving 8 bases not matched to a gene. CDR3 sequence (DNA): TGTGCCAGTAGTATTAAAGGGACAGGTAGGGGAAACACCATATATTTT. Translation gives CASSIKGTGRGNTIYF.

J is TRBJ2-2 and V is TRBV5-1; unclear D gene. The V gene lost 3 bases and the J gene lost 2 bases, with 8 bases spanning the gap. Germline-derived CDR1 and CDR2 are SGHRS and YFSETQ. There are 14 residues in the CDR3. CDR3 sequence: CASSSDSNTGELFF. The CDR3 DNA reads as TGCGCCAGCAGCTCCGACTCCAACACCGGGGAGCTGTTTTTT.

The CDR3 here is CASSGLAGGPLNTQYF. In DNA form, the CDR3 reads TGTGCCAGCAGCGGACTAGCGGGAGGCCCCTTGAATACGCAGTATTTT. The chain employs TRBV14 and TRBJ2-3; 14 bases are shared with TRBD2. The V gene's germline CDR1 is SGHDN and CDR2 FVKESK. V lost 5 bases to trimming and J lost 7 bases; unmatched junction nucleotides: 8. The length of the CDR3 is 16 residues.

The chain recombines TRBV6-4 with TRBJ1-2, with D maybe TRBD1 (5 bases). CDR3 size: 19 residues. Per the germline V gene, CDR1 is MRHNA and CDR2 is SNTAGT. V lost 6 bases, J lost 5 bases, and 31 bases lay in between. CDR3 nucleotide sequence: TGTGCCAGCAGCCCGACCCAGTTTTGGCTTATCAGAGGACAATATGGCTACACCTTC. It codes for CASSPTQFWLIRGQYGYTF.

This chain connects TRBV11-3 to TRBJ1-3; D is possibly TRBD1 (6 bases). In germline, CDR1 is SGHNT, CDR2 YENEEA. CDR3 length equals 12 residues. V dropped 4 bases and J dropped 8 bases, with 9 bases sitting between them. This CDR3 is CASSSQGHTIYF. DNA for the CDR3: TGTGCCAGCAGCTCACAGGGTCACACCATATATTTT.

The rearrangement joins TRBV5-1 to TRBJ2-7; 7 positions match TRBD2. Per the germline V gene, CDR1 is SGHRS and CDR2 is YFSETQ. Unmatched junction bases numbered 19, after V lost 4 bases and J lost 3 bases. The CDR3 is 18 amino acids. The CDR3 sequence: CASSPAAVGGTNRYEQYF. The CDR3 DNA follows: TGCGCCAGCAGCCCTGCGGCAGTAGGTGGGACTAATCGCTACGAGCAGTACTTC. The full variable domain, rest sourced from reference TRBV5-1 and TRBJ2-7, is KAGVTQTPRYLIKTRGQQVTLSCSPISGHRSVSWYQQTPGQGLQFLFEYFSETQRNKGNFPGRFSGRQFSNSRSEMNVSTLELGDSALYLCASSPAAVGGTNRYEQYFGPGTRLTVT.

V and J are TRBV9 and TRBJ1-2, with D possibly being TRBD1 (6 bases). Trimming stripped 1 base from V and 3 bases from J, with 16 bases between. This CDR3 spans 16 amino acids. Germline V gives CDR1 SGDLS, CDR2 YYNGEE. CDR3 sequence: CASSVSSTGPYYGYTF. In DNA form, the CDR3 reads TGTGCCAGCAGCGTAAGTTCGACAGGCCCTTACTATGGCTACACCTTC.

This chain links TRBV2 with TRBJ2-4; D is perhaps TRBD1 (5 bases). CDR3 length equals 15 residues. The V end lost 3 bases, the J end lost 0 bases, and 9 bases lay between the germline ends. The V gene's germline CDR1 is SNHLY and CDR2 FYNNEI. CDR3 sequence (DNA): TGTGCCAGCAGTGAGTTAGGGGTAGCCAAAAACATTCAGTACTTC. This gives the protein CASSELGVAKNIQYF. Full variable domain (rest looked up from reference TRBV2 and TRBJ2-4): EPEVTQTPSHQVTQMGQEVILRCVPISNHLYFYWYRQILGQKVEFLVSFYNNEISEKSEIFDDQFSVERPDGSNFTLKIRSTKLEDSAMYFCASSELGVAKNIQYFGAGTRLSVL.

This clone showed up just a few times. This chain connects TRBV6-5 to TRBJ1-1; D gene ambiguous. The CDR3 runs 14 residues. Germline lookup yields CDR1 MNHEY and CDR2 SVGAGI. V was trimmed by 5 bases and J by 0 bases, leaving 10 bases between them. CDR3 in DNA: TGTGCCAGCAGTCAAACAGTCATGAACACTGAAGCTTTCTTT. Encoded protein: CASSQTVMNTEAFF.

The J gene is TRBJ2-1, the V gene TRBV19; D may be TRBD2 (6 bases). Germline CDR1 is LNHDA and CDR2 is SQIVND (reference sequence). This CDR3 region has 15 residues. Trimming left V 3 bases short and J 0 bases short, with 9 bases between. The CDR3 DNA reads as TGTGCCAGTAGTATGGTCGGGAGCTCCTACAATGAGCAGTTCTTC. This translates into CASSMVGSSYNEQFF. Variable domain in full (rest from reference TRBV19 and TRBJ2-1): DGGITQSPKYLFRKEGQNVTLSCEQNLNHDAMYWYRQDPGQGLRLIYYSQIVNDFQKGDIAEGYSVSREKKESFPLTVTSAQKNPTAFYLCASSMVGSSYNEQFFGPGTRLTVL.

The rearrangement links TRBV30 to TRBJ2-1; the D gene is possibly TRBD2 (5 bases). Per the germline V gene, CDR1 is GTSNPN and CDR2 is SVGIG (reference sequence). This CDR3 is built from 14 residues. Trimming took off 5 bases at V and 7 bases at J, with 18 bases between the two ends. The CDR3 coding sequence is TGTGCCTGGGGGCCGCGAGGGCCTCCTAATGAGCAGTTCTTC. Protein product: CAWGPRGPPNEQFF.

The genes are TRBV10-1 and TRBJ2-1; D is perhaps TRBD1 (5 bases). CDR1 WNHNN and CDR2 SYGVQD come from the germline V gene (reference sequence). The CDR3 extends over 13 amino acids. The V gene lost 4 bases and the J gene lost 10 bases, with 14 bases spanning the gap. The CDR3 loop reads CASSGTMGREQFF. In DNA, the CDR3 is TGCGCCAGCAGTGGGACGATGGGGCGCGAGCAGTTCTTC.

The CDR3 DNA reads TGCGCCAGCAGCCCGGGGGGGACTGGGGCCAACGTCCTGACTTTC. Protein sequence: CASSPGGTGANVLTF. The chain has TRBV5-1 and TRBJ2-6; 8 positions match TRBD2. This CDR3 region has 15 residues. CDR1 and CDR2 (germline): SGHRS, YFSETQ. The V segment lost 4 bases and the J segment 2 bases; nucleotides outside the gene matches: 2.